The 29 T cell receptor beta chains reported below all come from one sample, sequenced in a study of blood T cell repertoires in COVID-19. The data were produced by immunoSEQ multiplex PCR, yet TCRdb's version contains in-frame clones alone and is incomplete. The table has roughly 100,000 clones, roughly 79% seen once. Sequencing used peripheral blood. These receptors originate from a woman between 65 and 79 years old with acute or convalescent COVID-19.

The CDR3 here is CASSSGLAFDTGELFF. The CDR3 DNA reads TGTGCCAGCAGCTCGGGACTAGCGTTTGACACCGGGGAGCTGTTTTTT. The rearrangement links TRBV14 to TRBJ2-2, with 10 positions matching TRBD2. Germline-derived CDR1 and CDR2 are SGHDN and FVKESK. J gave up 3 bases and V 5 bases, and 6 bases lay outside the gene matches. The CDR3 contains 16 residues.

This clone was detected only a few times. CDR3 sequence reads: CASSKSLGLDRKEEQYF. The CDR3 DNA sequence: TGTGCCAGCAGCAAATCTTTGGGTTTGGACAGGAAGGAGGAGCAGTACTTC. The genes are TRBV21-1 and TRBJ2-7; the table's D gene call, TRBD1, was not cross checked with the DNA. TRBV21-1 corresponds to a pseudogene. This CDR3 region has 17 residues.

In this sample, this clone turned up a few times. The V call is TRBV19, the J call TRBJ1-4; D is possibly TRBD1 (6 bases). The CDR3 covers 14 residues. The germline V gene has CDR1 LNHDA and CDR2 SQIVND (reference sequence). Trimming stripped 6 bases from V and 8 bases from J, with 16 bases between. CDR3 in DNA: TGTGCCAGTAGGAAGGGACAACTGGAGGAAAAACTGTTTTTT. It encodes CASRKGQLEEKLFF. Full variable domain (remainder filled in from reference TRBV19 and TRBJ1-4): DGGITQSPKYLFRKEGQNVTLSCEQNLNHDAMYWYRQDPGQGLRLIYYSQIVNDFQKGDIAEGYSVSREKKESFPLTVTSAQKNPTAFYLCASRKGQLEEKLFFGSGTQLSVL.

The gene calls are TRBV29-1 and TRBJ1-1; weak D call: TRBD1 (6 bases). This CDR3 has 14 residues. The V gene's germline CDR1 is SQVTM and CDR2 ANQGSEA. V was pared by 4 bases and J by 1 base, with 13 bases between. CDR3 bases: TGCAGCGTTGCACCTACAGGGCCGAACACTGAAGCTTTCTTT. It yields the protein CSVAPTGPNTEAFF. The whole variable domain, filled in from reference TRBV29-1 and TRBJ1-1, reads SAVISQKPSRDICQRGTSLTIQCQVDSQVTMMFWYRQQPGQSLTLIATANQGSEATYESGFVIDKFPISRPNLTFSTLTVSNMSPEDSSIYLCSVAPTGPNTEAFFGQGTRLTVV.

The sample holds a few counts of this clone. V and J are TRBV30 and TRBJ1-2; 8 bases are shared with TRBD1. This CDR3 region has 15 residues. Trimming cost V 5 bases and J 2 bases; bases outside gene matches: 10. Germline V CDR1 and CDR2: GTSNPN, SVGIG (reference sequence). CDR3 sequence reads: CAWQPLDRANYGYTF. DNA for the CDR3: TGTGCCTGGCAACCTCTGGACAGGGCGAACTATGGCTACACCTTC.

V usage is TRBV29-1 and J usage is TRBJ2-7; 10 bases fit TRBD1. The V gene's germline CDR1 is SQVTM and CDR2 ANQGSEA. The length of the CDR3 is 14 residues. Trimming removed 3 bases from V and 5 bases from J; junction bases left unmatched: 7. CDR3 loop: CSVDPGTGVNEQYF. DNA of the CDR3: TGCAGCGTTGACCCCGGGACAGGGGTTAACGAGCAGTACTTC.

J is TRBJ1-2 and V is TRBV29-1; TRBD1 matches 7 bases. With 6 bases clipped from V and 0 bases from J, the junction kept 10 bases outside the gene matches. CDR1 and CDR2 (germline): SQVTM, ANQGSEA. The CDR3 totals 15 residues. The CDR3 spells CSVAPTGLANYGYTF. In DNA form, the CDR3 reads TGCAGCGTCGCCCCGACAGGGCTAGCTAACTATGGCTACACCTTC.

This chain links TRBV9 with TRBJ1-2, with a tentative D call TRBD1 (5 bases). This CDR3 is 17 amino acids long. From germline, CDR1 is SGDLS and CDR2 YYNGEE. V was trimmed by 2 bases and J by 8 bases, leaving 25 bases between them. The CDR3 sequence: CASSVGGNGRIGVGYTF. For the CDR3, the DNA is TGTGCCAGCAGCGTGGGGGGGAACGGACGAATCGGTGTAGGCTACACCTTC.

The table lists this clone with many counts. The rearrangement joins TRBV19 to TRBJ2-2, with D perhaps matching TRBD2 (6 bases). The CDR3 has 14 amino acids. Looked up from germline, CDR1 is LNHDA and CDR2 is SQIVND (reference sequence). Trimming shortened V by 5 bases and J by 7 bases, and 14 bases separated the two germline ends. The CDR3 here is CASSAGGGFGELFF. Written as DNA, the CDR3 is TGTGCCAGTAGTGCCGGTGGGGGGTTCGGGGAGCTGTTTTTT. Combining the CDR3 with reference TRBV19 and TRBJ2-2 gives the whole variable domain DGGITQSPKYLFRKEGQNVTLSCEQNLNHDAMYWYRQDPGQGLRLIYYSQIVNDFQKGDIAEGYSVSREKKESFPLTVTSAQKNPTAFYLCASSAGGGFGELFFGEGSRLTVL.

V gene TRBV21-1 combines with J gene TRBJ2-4; the table's D gene call, TRBD2, was not cross checked with the DNA. TRBV21-1 is deemed a pseudogene. There are 15 residues in the CDR3. The CDR3 loop reads CASSKDGLTWNIQYF. The CDR3 coding sequence is TGTGCCAGCAGCAAAGATGGACTAACCTGGAACATTCAGTACTTC.

The chain has TRBV27 and TRBJ2-1; TRBD1 agrees at 7 bases. Germline values: CDR1 MNHEY, CDR2 SMNVEV (reference sequence). V lost 5 bases to trimming and J lost 6 bases; unmatched junction nucleotides: 10. The length of the CDR3 is 15 residues. CDR3 in amino acids: CASSPTRDRVNEQFF. CDR3 nucleotide sequence: TGTGCCAGCAGTCCCACCCGAGACAGGGTCAATGAGCAGTTCTTC.

The chain joins TRBV19 to TRBJ2-3; 10 nucleotides match TRBD2. Germline assignment: CDR1 LNHDA and CDR2 SQIVND (reference sequence). V lost 6 bases to trimming and J lost 2 bases; unmatched junction nucleotides: 11. The length of the CDR3 is 17 residues. The CDR3 DNA reads as TGTGCCAGTAGCTTAGGCCCGGGACTAGCGCCCACAGATACGCAGTATTTT. Its protein is CASSLGPGLAPTDTQYF.

V usage is TRBV13 and J usage is TRBJ1-3; D remains unclear. The CDR3 is 15 residues long. Germline CDR1 reads PRHDT; CDR2 reads FYEKMQ (reference sequence). V gave up 6 bases and J gave up 0 bases, with 12 bases separating them. The CDR3 sequence is CASRPRQDSGNTIYF. The CDR3 DNA is TGTGCCAGCAGACCCCGGCAGGACTCTGGAAACACCATATATTTT.

The V gene is TRBV4-1, the J gene TRBJ2-7, with D possibly TRBD2 on 6 matching bases. V lost 2 bases, J lost 4 bases, and 15 bases lay in between. This CDR3 is built from 15 residues. Germline V CDR1 and CDR2: MGHRA, YSYEKL. The chain's CDR3 is CASSQYGGKAYEQYF. In DNA, the CDR3 is TGCGCCAGCAGCCAATATGGCGGGAAGGCTTACGAGCAGTACTTC.

For the CDR3, the DNA is TGTGCCAGCAGCTTGGACTTTGTGGATACGCAGTATTTT. It translates to CASSLDFVDTQYF. This chain uses TRBV5-4 with TRBJ2-3; D gene ambiguous. Germline V gene sequence: CDR1 SGHNT, CDR2 YYREEE (reference sequence). This CDR3 is 13 amino acids long. V was clipped by 0 bases and J by 6 bases, with 8 bases between them.

V and J are TRBV11-2 and TRBJ1-2; 7 positions agree with TRBD1. The germline V gene encodes CDR1 SGHAT and CDR2 FQNNGV. After removal of 5 bases from V and 2 bases from J, the junction contained 2 bases not matched to a gene. The length of the CDR3 is 13 residues. CDR3 protein: CASSLDRNYGYTF. In DNA, the CDR3 is TGTGCCAGCAGCCTGGACAGGAACTATGGCTACACCTTC.

The chain uses TRBV10-3 and TRBJ2-2, with TRBD2 as a possible D gene (5 bases). Looked up from germline, CDR1 is ENHRY and CDR2 is SYGVKD. This CDR3 comprises 17 residues. The germline V and J ends were trimmed by 0 bases and 0 bases, with 11 bases remaining between them. CDR3 nucleotide sequence: TGTGCCATCAGTGAGTCGCGCCAGACTACGAACACCGGGGAGCTGTTTTTT. Translation: CAISESRQTTNTGELFF.

This clone was picked up a small number of times. The J gene is TRBJ1-2, the V gene TRBV4-1, with 10 bases aligning to TRBD1. Germline CDR1 MGHRA, CDR2 YSYEKL. The V gene end was trimmed by 0 bases and the J gene end by 4 bases; junction bases not matched to a gene: 8. The CDR3 is 17 residues long. The CDR3 here is CASSQDFGQGGVYGYTF. Here the CDR3 DNA reads TGCGCCAGCAGCCAAGATTTCGGACAGGGGGGGGTCTATGGCTACACCTTC.

The chain combines TRBV4-1 with TRBJ2-5, with 10 bases matching TRBD1. Germline values: CDR1 MGHRA, CDR2 YSYEKL. J was trimmed by 5 bases and V by 4 bases; bases with no gene match: 4. There are 14 residues in the CDR3. DNA of the CDR3: TGCGCCAGCAGCCCTCGGACAGGGGGGGAGACCCAGTACTTC. This gives the protein CASSPRTGGETQYF.

J is TRBJ2-7 and V is TRBV7-2, with 9 bases fitting TRBD2. Germline V gene sequence: CDR1 SGHTA, CDR2 FQGNSA. This CDR3 comprises 14 residues. V lost 3 bases, J lost 2 bases, and 2 bases stayed unmatched. CDR3 protein: CASSLSGRPYEQYF. Written as DNA, the CDR3 is TGTGCCAGCAGCTTGAGCGGGAGGCCCTACGAGCAGTACTTC.

CDR3 DNA: TGTGCCAGCAGCCAAGCCCGCCCCGGGGGTAATGAAAAACTGTTTTTT. Translated: CASSQARPGGNEKLFF. The chain carries TRBV14 and TRBJ1-4; a weak D match, TRBD1 (5 bases). The V gene lost 1 base and the J gene lost 4 bases, with 13 bases spanning the gap. The CDR3 contains 16 residues. Germline CDR1 reads SGHDN; CDR2 reads FVKESK.

This rearrangement joins TRBV6-5 to TRBJ1-5; a weak D match, TRBD1 (6 bases). The CDR3 runs 15 residues. Trimming pared 6 bases from V and 6 bases from J, leaving 18 bases between. Germline V gene lookup returns CDR1 MNHEY and CDR2 SVGAGI. Written as DNA, the CDR3 is TGTGCCAGCAGGCCACACAGGGCACGGGGTCAGCCCCAGCATTTT. Amino acid sequence: CASRPHRARGQPQHF.

This clone was recorded once. The chain links TRBV21-1 to TRBJ1-2; the table assigns TRBD1, which was not confirmed against the DNA. TRBV21-1 is marked as a pseudogene. This CDR3 has 13 residues. CDR3 in amino acids: CASSSAEGAEYTF. The CDR3 DNA reads TGTGCCAGCAGCAGTGCCGAGGGGGCCGAATACACCTTC.

V gene TRBV5-1 combines with J gene TRBJ2-1; 8 nucleotides line up with TRBD2. The CDR3 has 17 amino acids. V gave up 1 base and J gave up 6 bases; unmatched junction bases: 12. CDR1 SGHRS and CDR2 YFSETQ come from the germline V gene. The DNA for the CDR3 is TGCGCCAGCAGCTTGAGGGCCGGGAGCGGGAGAGCCAATGAGCAGTTCTTC. This gives the protein CASSLRAGSGRANEQFF.

The chain carries TRBV19 and TRBJ1-6; 10 nucleotides match TRBD1. J gave up 7 bases and V 1 base, and 1 base lay outside the gene matches. The CDR3 contains 15 residues. Germline V gene lookup returns CDR1 LNHDA and CDR2 SQIVND (reference sequence). The CDR3 sequence: CASSIAGQGNSPLHF. In nucleotides, the CDR3 is TGTGCCAGTAGTATAGCGGGACAGGGGAATTCACCCCTCCACTTT.

The rearrangement uses TRBV19 and TRBJ2-5; D gene uncertain. The V end lost 6 bases, the J end lost 3 bases, and 11 bases lay between the germline ends. Germline V gene data show CDR1 as LNHDA and CDR2 as SQIVND (reference sequence). The CDR3 totals 13 residues. The CDR3 DNA reads as TGTGCCAGTAGCCTTCAGATCGAAGAGACCCAGTACTTC. Encoded protein: CASSLQIEETQYF.

CDR3 nucleotides: TGTGCCATGGGGACAGGGCACGAGCAGTACTTC. This codes for CAMGTGHEQYF. The gene calls are TRBV10-3 and TRBJ2-7; TRBD1 aligns across 9 bases. The CDR3 is 11 amino acids. The V segment lost 9 bases and the J segment 5 bases; nucleotides outside the gene matches: 2. Germline CDR1 reads ENHRY; CDR2 reads SYGVKD.

The chain joins TRBV5-4 to TRBJ2-5; TRBD2 aligns across 7 bases. CDR1 is SGHNT, CDR2 YYREEE, per germline (reference sequence). This CDR3 region has 14 residues. Trimming cost V 3 bases and J 4 bases; bases outside gene matches: 6. For the CDR3, the DNA is TGTGCCAGCAGCTGGACTAGTCAGGGAGAGACCCAGTACTTC. Its translation is CASSWTSQGETQYF.

The rearrangement joins TRBV7-5 to TRBJ1-4. TRBV7-5 is a pseudogene. This CDR3 contains 18 residues. The CDR3, as DNA: TGTGTCAGAAGCCGTCTCCCGACGGCAGGACTCGGGAATGAAAAACTGTTTTTT. Translating it yields CVRSRLPTAGLGNEKLFF.